This T cell receptor (beta chain) was identified during a study of T-cell reconstitution after alpha-beta-depleted transplantation in children. Study-wide findings and caveats: After transplant, at about two months, alpha-beta T cells were reportedly derived from several hundred expanded graft clones. T-cell counts and diversity at one year post-transplant came mainly from newly produced T cells.

This CDR3 region has 17 residues. In germline, CDR1 is MGHRA, CDR2 YSYEKL. V lost 0 bases to trimming and J lost 4 bases, with 16 bases between them. For TCRbeta, the library was prepared with unique molecular identifiers. From the PCR reads, TCRdb called clonotypes with MiXCR, one entry per CDR3 protein. The profile shows around 600,000 distinct CDR3 sequences, more than 20% of them singletons. A note on this clonotype: Its antigen is not known.

The chain employs TRBV4-1 and TRBJ2-1; unclear D gene. Here the sequenced sample was PBMCs, mostly from graft donor cells, taken 360 days after TCRalphabeta/CD19-depleted stem cell transplant. This sequence originates from a boy under three years old who had a stem cell transplant for acute myeloid leukemia, so the T cells may come from the graft donor. The CDR3 sequence is CASSQDWSPVPYNEQFF. As DNA, the CDR3 is TGCGCCAGCAGCCAAGATTGGTCTCCCGTACCATACAATGAGCAGTTCTTC.